This T cell receptor (beta chain) was identified in a study of prognosis after radiotherapy for stage I lung cancer. From germline, CDR1 is MGHRA and CDR2 YSYEKL. The CDR3 length is 17 residues. Study-wide results and limits: Among expanded TCR clones, tumor specificity was not determined. Patients with distant metastases had lower Shannon entropy after stereotactic body radiation therapy. Patients with metastases reportedly showed TRBV and TRBJ gene usage that differed from patients without metastases.

Turning to this clonotype: What it recognizes is unknown. At one boundary the junction diverges from the germline segment, which might be a read error.

The study amplified the TCR beta CDR3 region from genomic DNA. This amplification was carried out by two rounds of multiplex PCR. For every TRBV and TRBJ gene, a specific primer was used in first-round PCR. TCRdb fed the multiplex PCR reads into MiXCR, producing one record per CDR3 protein. The repertoire holds roughly 14,000 distinct CDR3 sequences, with about 60% as singletons. Material: PBMCs, obtained before or after stereotactic body radiation therapy (not recorded which). The genes are TRBV4-1 and TRBJ2-3, with D possibly matching TRBD1 (5 bases). This receptor was taken from a donor of 50 years or more with non-small cell lung cancer. The CDR3, as DNA: TGCGCCAGCAGCCAAGATTCACACAGGCGGTACACAGGTACGCAGTATTTT. Protein: CASSQDSHRRYTGTQYF.